This entry is about one T cell receptor beta chain. This sample is part of a study of identical twins. The CDR3 runs to 19 residues. In germline, CDR1 is MNHEY, CDR2 SMNVEV (reference sequence). TCRdb re-derived calls from the 5' RACE reads in MiXCR, one entry per CDR3 protein. Among 1.5 million to 2 million distinct CDR3 sequences, around 29% were seen once, and the ten largest hold over 0.25%. The clonotype originates from a newborn girl in good health. Material for sequencing was cord blood. This sequence joins TRBV27 and TRBJ2-4; 7 bases are a match to TRBD1. The J call is doubtful: the DNA matches TRBJ2-7 better. CDR3 loop: CASSLSTLYRDSGIYEQYF. For the CDR3, the DNA is TGTGCCAGCAGTTTATCTACCCTATACCGGGACAGCGGTATCTACGAGCAGTACTTC.